This TCR beta chain was retrieved from a study of cytomegalovirus exposure and HLA in healthy donors. Study overall: Genotyping showed 70% to 90% of 398 donors falling in the Caucasian-associated ancestry cluster.

Though probably carrying unrecorded immune exposures, donors were nominally healthy at sampling. The length of the CDR3 is 15 residues. CDR1 is LGHNA and CDR2 is YNFKEQ in the germline V gene. Trimming removed 0 bases at V and 4 bases at J, with 12 bases between. The PCR made use of 60 Vbeta and 13 Jbeta primers. Repertoires were generated with immunoSEQ multiplex PCR, while TCRdb's copy carries only in-frame clones and drops some. The sample carries 150,000 or so clones, roughly 80% recorded once. General observations from the study: About 150 TCR beta chains were listed as cytomegalovirus-associated.

A remark on this clone: Its specificity is not known.

This chain uses TRBV4-2 with TRBJ1-2; D remains ambiguous. Material: PBMCs. This receptor was taken from a woman younger than 30 in good health and CMV-seropositive. In DNA, the CDR3 is TGTGCCAGCAGCCAAGAGTTGCCAGAACCCTATGGCTACACCTTC. It is translated as CASSQELPEPYGYTF.